Following are 8 T cell receptor beta chains from one sample sequenced in a study of T cells after yellow fever vaccination. TCRdb re-analysed the 5' RACE reads in MiXCR, keeping a single row per CDR3 protein. The sample yields about 300,000 distinct CDR3 sequences, roughly 9% seen once. Material: CD4+ T cells sorted from PBMCs, obtained 5 days after the yellow fever booster vaccination. Receptors originate from a man in his late teens or twenties who received the YFV17D yellow fever vaccine.

The chain employs TRBV10-3 and TRBJ2-1, with a weak D call TRBD1 (5 bases). The CDR3 extends over 14 amino acids. V shed 3 bases and J shed 6 bases, with 12 bases lying between them. Per the germline V gene, CDR1 is ENHRY and CDR2 is SYGVKD. The CDR3 nucleotides are TGTGCCATCAGTGACAGGGAAGGGCTCAATGAGCAGTTCTTC. It codes for CAISDREGLNEQFF.

A few counts support this clonotype. The rearrangement joins TRBV10-3 to TRBJ2-1, with 9 bases identical to TRBD1. V shed 8 bases and J 8 bases; nucleotides not matched to a gene: 4. Germline assignment: CDR1 ENHRY and CDR2 SYGVKD. The length of the CDR3 is 12 residues. The CDR3: CAIGQGIDEQFF. Written as DNA, the CDR3 is TGTGCCATCGGACAGGGGATCGATGAGCAGTTCTTC.

The V gene is TRBV20-1, the J gene TRBJ2-5; TRBD2 agrees at 7 bases. CDR3 length equals 11 residues. Per the germline V gene, CDR1 is DFQATT and CDR2 is SNEGSKA (reference sequence). The junction had 2 bases not matched to a gene; V was cut back by 3 bases and J by 7 bases. CDR3 nucleotides: TGCAGTGCTAGCGGGGGGTCGACCCAGTACTTC. Translating gives CSASGGSTQYF.

The chain links TRBV18 to TRBJ1-1; D is undetermined. The germline V gene has CDR1 KGHSH and CDR2 LQKENI. The germline V and J ends were trimmed by 6 bases and 4 bases, with 18 bases remaining between them. CDR3 length equals 15 residues. CDR3 nucleotides: TGTGCCAGCTCCCCGCGGCGAGGGCTGGGCACTGAAGCTTTCTTT. Residues: CASSPRRGLGTEAFF.

Only a few counts were recorded for this clonotype. This chain uses TRBV11-3 with TRBJ2-2; 10 bases are a match to TRBD1. Trimming at V came to 3 bases and at J to 5 bases, leaving 6 bases not matched to a gene. This CDR3 comprises 16 residues. CDR1 is SGHNT, CDR2 YENEEA, per germline. The CDR3 bases are TGTGCCAGCAGCTTTGACAGGGGGCCGTTAACCGGGGAGCTGTTTTTT. This gives the protein CASSFDRGPLTGELFF.

The rearrangement joins TRBV20-1 to TRBJ2-2; D may be TRBD1 (6 bases). V was pared by 4 bases and J by 1 base, with 7 bases between. The length of the CDR3 is 13 residues. The germline CDR1 and CDR2 sequences are DFQATT and SNEGSKA (reference sequence). The CDR3 nucleotides are TGCAGTGCTATGGGACAGAACACCGGGGAGCTGTTTTTT. Its translation is CSAMGQNTGELFF.

The chain couples TRBV20-1 to TRBJ1-5; a possible D gene is TRBD1 (6 bases). The V end lost 0 bases, the J end lost 7 bases, and 10 bases lay between the germline ends. The CDR3 has 13 amino acids. The germline gives CDR1 DFQATT, CDR2 SNEGSKA (reference sequence). As DNA, the CDR3 is TGCAGTGCTAGAGATCTTACAGGGCAGCCCCAGCATTTT. Encoded protein: CSARDLTGQPQHF.

The V gene is TRBV20-1, the J gene TRBJ2-5; unclear D gene. V was shortened by 0 bases and J by 1 base, with 6 bases between the two germline ends. CDR3 length: 13 amino acids. The V gene's germline CDR1 is DFQATT and CDR2 SNEGSKA (reference sequence). The CDR3 region has the DNA TGCAGTGCTAGAGATGCCGGCCAAGAGACCCAGTACTTC. Its protein product is CSARDAGQETQYF.